The clone carrying this T cell receptor beta chain has a handful of counts. Its antigen is unidentified. This entry is derived from a study of beta chain features in type 1 diabetes. Study-level findings and limits: PCR could preferentially amplify shorter templates, alike in patients and controls. Over-representation of high TCR-expressing cells was a possible consequence of cDNA sequencing. VDJ junctions in type 1 diabetes patients carried more deletions and fewer insertions.

Donors contributed one heparinised blood draw apiece, averaging about 116 mL. Per the germline V gene, CDR1 is SEHNR and CDR2 is FQNEAQ (reference sequence). J was trimmed by 8 bases and V by 5 bases; bases with no gene match: 11. The CDR3 totals 15 residues. The sequenced template was cDNA made from the entire isolated RNA. TCRdb's copy holds only in-frame clones and misses some; the assay was immunoSEQ multiplex PCR. The data show approximately 150,000 clones, 9% to 10% seen once. Sequencing was performed on central memory CD4+ T cells from blood. The sequence derives from a woman between 40 and 50 years old in good health. V usage is TRBV7-9 and J usage is TRBJ1-4; TRBD1 matches at 7 bases. CDR3 bases: TGTGCCAGCAGCCCGAGGACAGGTTATGGAGAAAAACTGTTTTTT. This translates into CASSPRTGYGEKLFF.